These T cell receptor beta chains were read from a single sample in a study of T cell responses to AZD1222 COVID-19 vaccine. Profiling relied on immunoSEQ multiplex PCR, and the TCRdb table lists in-frame clones only, not all of them. The table has 98,000 or so clones, about 90% seen once. Sequencing was performed on peripheral blood, taken 28 days after the second AZD1222 dose. These receptors were obtained from an adult who received the AZD1222 COVID-19 vaccine. The CDR3 runs from the conserved cysteine through the conserved F or W.

v_call cdr3_aa
TRBV28 CASSLTGQEAFF
TRBV5-1 CASSLDLAGVGEQYF
TRBV11-2 CASSQDRAGNTIYF
TRBV19 CATTGTGGGQPQHF
TRBV28 CASSQPGSSYEQYF
TRBV14 CASSQFRSSYNEQFF
TRBV28 CASGVGNQPQHF
TRBV1 CTSSLVRETRYEQYF
TRBV10-1 CASSESLGQGETQYF
TRBV2 CASSQRGTHEQYF
TRBV10-2 CASSEWRLAAENEQFF
TRBV27 CASSPRILGNQPQHF
TRBV10-2 CASSATSEFNEQFF
TRBV7-9 CASSPQGTGGTEAFF
TRBV19 CASSPPPQGGLYNEQFF
TRBV24-1 CATSDFFYNEQFF
TRBV27 CASSPRGGPIAKNIQYF
TRBV6-5 CASTHNPGGGEELFF
TRBV5-6 CASSGRRYDGYTF
TRBV9 CASNRQGDEKLFF
TRBV10-3 CAISGGWRSYNEQFF
TRBV14 CASSILSRRLAGGEQFF
TRBV30 CAWRGGIAYNEQFF
TRBV6-5 CASSVSGYEQYF
TRBV14 CASSQDRVSNQPQHF
TRBV5-6 CASSHSGRYYEQYF
TRBV5-6 CASSPSTGGVNNEQFF
TRBV19 CASGLPSTYTGELFF
TRBV18 CASSQTGTGDQPQHF
TRBV27 CASSLERFNQPQHF
TRBV2 CASRAPLTGFNYGYTF
TRBV29-1 CSASQGPDGGQPQHF
TRBV7-3 CASSDGTGGLETQYF
TRBV27 CASSRAPLETQYF
TRBV5-1 CASSLSPRDTGELFF
TRBV14 CASSPSPDYGYTF
TRBV4-1 CASSSGTGGYTIYF
TRBV9 CASSAALAGEKLFF
TRBV15 CATSRSGQGHGYTF
TRBV7-9 CATNGLAAYNEQFF
TRBV28 CASSATPGTGELRYTF
TRBV2 CASSVGGSAYYGYTF
TRBV3-1/TRBV3-2 CASSQDYDNEQFF
TRBV6-5 CASSYGDLGKAFF
TRBV28 CASKGASELYNEQFF
TRBV5-1 CASSLRLAANTGELFF
TRBV12-3/TRBV12-4 CASSLNTDTQYF
TRBV27 CASRALQAAPGELFF
TRBV12-3/TRBV12-4 CASGRNTEAFF
TRBV9 CASSDALLGDTQYF